This T cell receptor beta chain was recorded in a study of T cells after yellow fever vaccination. TCRdb redid the calling of the 5' RACE reads with MiXCR, one entry per CDR3 protein. The sample yields 300,000 to 350,000 distinct CDR3 sequences, under 5% seen once. The sample holds a few counts of this clonotype. Germline lookup yields CDR1 MNHEY and CDR2 SVGEGT. The V and J ends lost 6 bases and 6 bases respectively, with 12 bases between them. The length of the CDR3 is 13 residues. The chain joins TRBV6-2 or TRBV6-3 to TRBJ1-5; TRBD1 is a possible D gene (6 bases). Sequencing used PBMCs, obtained 5 days after the yellow fever booster vaccination. The source is a man between 18 and 35 years old who received the YFV17D yellow fever vaccine. The CDR3 loop reads CASSSGVIQPQHF. Here the CDR3 DNA reads TGTGCCAGCAGCTCAGGGGTAATTCAGCCCCAGCATTTT.